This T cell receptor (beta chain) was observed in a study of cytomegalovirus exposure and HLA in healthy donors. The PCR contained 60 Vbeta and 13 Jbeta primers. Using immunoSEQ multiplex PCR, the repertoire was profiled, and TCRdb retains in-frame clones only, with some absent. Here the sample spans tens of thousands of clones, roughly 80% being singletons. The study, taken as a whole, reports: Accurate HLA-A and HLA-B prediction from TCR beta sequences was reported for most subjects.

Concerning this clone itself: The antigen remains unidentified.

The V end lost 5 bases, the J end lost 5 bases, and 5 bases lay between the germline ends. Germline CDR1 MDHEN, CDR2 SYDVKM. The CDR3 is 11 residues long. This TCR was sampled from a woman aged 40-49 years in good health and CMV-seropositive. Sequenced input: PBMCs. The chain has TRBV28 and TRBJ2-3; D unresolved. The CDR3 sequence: CASSLRDTQYF. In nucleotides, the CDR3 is TGTGCCAGCAGTCTCAGAGATACGCAGTATTTT.